This TCR beta chain came from a study of blood T cell repertoires in COVID-19. In the study overall: Donors in the United States, Italy and Spain gave samples during acute or convalescent COVID-19. From T cells, B-cell-depleted T cells, or PBMCs came the material, which was cDNA or gDNA.

Using immunoSEQ multiplex PCR, the repertoire was profiled, and TCRdb retains in-frame clones only, with some absent. In the table there are about 160,000 clones, around four fifths of which are singletons. Assignments of participants to cohorts depended upon their own reported clinical history. Two consecutive negative NP/OP PCR tests, clearance, or resolved symptoms defined Cohort 3 recovery. V shed 0 bases and J shed 0 bases, with 6 bases lying between them. The CDR3 is 15 residues long. From germline, CDR1 is LGHNA and CDR2 YNFKEQ. V usage is TRBV4-2 and J usage is TRBJ1-3, with D perhaps TRBD1 (5 bases). Material for sequencing was PBMCs or T cells enriched from blood (not recorded which). The receptor comes from a man aged 50-60 years who had recovered from COVID-19. The CDR3 nucleotides read TGTGCCAGCAGCCAAGACAGGGCCTCTGGAAACACCATATATTTT. Its translation: CASSQDRASGNTIYF.